Given below is one TCR beta chain in context. As yet, its antigen is unknown. Its ends do not fully match the called genes, so a read error is possible. Starting material of 450 to 500 ng total RNA yielded TCR beta cDNA via a constant-region primer. Generation of the TCR beta libraries relied on three nested multiplex PCR rounds using slightly modified ARM-PCR. TRBV1-TRBV30 forward primers paired with a C-beta reverse primer drove the first two PCR rounds, roughly 10 cycles each. TCRdb reprocessed the multiplex PCR reads via MiXCR and lists one record per CDR3 protein. The data contain over 100,000 distinct CDR3 sequences, 55% to 70% of them singletons. Germline V lookup: CDR1 SNHLY, CDR2 FYNNEI. CDR3 length equals 16 residues. This specimen comes from a study of tumor-infiltrating lymphocytes in primary liver carcinoma. Study in general: Participating patients were men and women between 30 and 69 years old. Tumors were staged T1-T3 N0M0 and measured about 4.2 to 10 cm across. The study obtained roughly 3.5 to 7.13 million productive TCRbeta reads per sample, similar across tissue types. Whole-study findings and limits: Tumor-adjacent and tumor-blood pairs displayed less overlap than did pairs of tumor regions.

The approximately 17-34 mg bulk tissue piece was not sorted before simultaneous RNA and DNA extraction. The specimen sequenced was tumor-adjacent normal liver tissue. This rearrangement joins TRBV2 to TRBJ2-7; TRBD2 is a possible D gene (5 bases). This receptor was taken from a woman in her sixties with primary liver carcinoma and hepatitis B virus infection. The CDR3 protein is CASSEVYGKPLYDQYF. CDR3 in DNA: TGTGCCAGCAGTGAAGTATACGGGAAACCCCTTTACGATCAGTACTTC.